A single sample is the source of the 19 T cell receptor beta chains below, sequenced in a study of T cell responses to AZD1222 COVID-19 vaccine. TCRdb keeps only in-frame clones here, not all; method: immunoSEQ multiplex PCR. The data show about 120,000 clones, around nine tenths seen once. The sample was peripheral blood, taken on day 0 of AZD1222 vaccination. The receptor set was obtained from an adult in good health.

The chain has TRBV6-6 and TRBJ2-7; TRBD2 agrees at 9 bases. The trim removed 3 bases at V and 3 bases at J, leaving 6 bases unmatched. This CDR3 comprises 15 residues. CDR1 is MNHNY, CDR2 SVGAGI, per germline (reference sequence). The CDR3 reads CASSYAGGRRYEQYF. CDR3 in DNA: TGTGCCAGCAGTTATGCGGGGGGGCGACGCTACGAGCAGTACTTC.

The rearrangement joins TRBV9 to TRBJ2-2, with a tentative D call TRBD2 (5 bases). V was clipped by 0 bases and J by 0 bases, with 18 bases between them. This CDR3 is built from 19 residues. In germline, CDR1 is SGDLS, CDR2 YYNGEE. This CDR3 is CASSVDLEERHANTGELFF. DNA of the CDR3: TGTGCCAGCAGCGTAGATCTTGAGGAGCGGCACGCGAACACCGGGGAGCTGTTTTTT. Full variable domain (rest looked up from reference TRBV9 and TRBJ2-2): DSGVTQTPKHLITATGQRVTLRCSPRSGDLSVYWYQQSLDQGLQFLIQYYNGEERAKGNILERFSAQQFPDLHSELNLSSLELGDSALYFCASSVDLEERHANTGELFFGEGSRLTVL.

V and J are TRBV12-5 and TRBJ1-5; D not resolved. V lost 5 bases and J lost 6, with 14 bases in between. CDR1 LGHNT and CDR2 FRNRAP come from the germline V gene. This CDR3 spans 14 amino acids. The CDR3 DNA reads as TGTGCTAGTGGTGAAGTCGGGTTGAGTCAGCCCCAGCATTTT. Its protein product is CASGEVGLSQPQHF.

Here the CDR3 reads CSVSRDEKLFF. As DNA, the CDR3 is TGCAGTGTGTCCCGCGATGAAAAACTGTTTTTT. V is TRBV20-1 and J is TRBJ1-4; D is unresolved. V was trimmed by 7 bases and J by 6 bases, leaving 9 bases between them. Germline assignment: CDR1 DFQATT and CDR2 SNEGSKA (reference sequence). This CDR3 is built from 11 residues.

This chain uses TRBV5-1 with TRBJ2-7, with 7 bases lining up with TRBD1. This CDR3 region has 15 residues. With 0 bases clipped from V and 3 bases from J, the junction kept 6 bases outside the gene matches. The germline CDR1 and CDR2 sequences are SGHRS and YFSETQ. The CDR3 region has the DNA TGCGCCAGCAGCTTGGCCGGACAGGTAAACTACGAGCAGTACTTC. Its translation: CASSLAGQVNYEQYF. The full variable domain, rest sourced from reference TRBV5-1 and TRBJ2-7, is KAGVTQTPRYLIKTRGQQVTLSCSPISGHRSVSWYQQTPGQGLQFLFEYFSETQRNKGNFPGRFSGRQFSNSRSEMNVSTLELGDSALYLCASSLAGQVNYEQYFGPGTRLTVT.

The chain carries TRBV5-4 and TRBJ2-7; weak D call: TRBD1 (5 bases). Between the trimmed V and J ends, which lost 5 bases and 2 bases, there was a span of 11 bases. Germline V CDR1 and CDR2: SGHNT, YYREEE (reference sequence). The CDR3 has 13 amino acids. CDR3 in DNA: TGTGCCAGCAGACAAGGGGTTGCCTACGAGCAGTACTTC. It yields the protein CASRQGVAYEQYF.

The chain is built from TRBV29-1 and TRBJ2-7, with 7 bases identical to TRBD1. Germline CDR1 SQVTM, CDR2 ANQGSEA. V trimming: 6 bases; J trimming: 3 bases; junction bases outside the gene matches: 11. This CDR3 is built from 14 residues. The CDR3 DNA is TGCAGCGTGCTAACCACGGGACAGCTCTACGAGCAGTACTTC. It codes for CSVLTTGQLYEQYF.

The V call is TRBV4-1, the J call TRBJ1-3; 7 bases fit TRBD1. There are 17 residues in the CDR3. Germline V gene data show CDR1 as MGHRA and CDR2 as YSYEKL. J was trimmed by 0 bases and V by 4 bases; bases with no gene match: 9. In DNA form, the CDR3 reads TGCGCCAGCAGCCTCCCTGGGAGGGACAGCTCTGGAAACACCATATATTTT. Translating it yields CASSLPGRDSSGNTIYF.

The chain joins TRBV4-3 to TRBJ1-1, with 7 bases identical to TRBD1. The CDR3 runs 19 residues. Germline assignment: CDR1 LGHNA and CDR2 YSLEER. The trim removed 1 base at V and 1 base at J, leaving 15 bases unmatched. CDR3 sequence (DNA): TGCGCCAGCAGCCAAGGGTTTTCTGACAGGGTCCTTGGGAACACTGAAGCTTTCTTT. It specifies CASSQGFSDRVLGNTEAFF.

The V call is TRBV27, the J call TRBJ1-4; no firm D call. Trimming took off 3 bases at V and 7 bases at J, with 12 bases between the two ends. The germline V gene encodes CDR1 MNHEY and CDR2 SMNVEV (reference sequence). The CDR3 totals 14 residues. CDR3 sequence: CASSFAYPFEKLFF. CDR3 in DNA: TGTGCCAGCAGTTTTGCGTACCCTTTTGAAAAACTGTTTTTT. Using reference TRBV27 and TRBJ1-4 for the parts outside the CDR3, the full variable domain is EAQVTQNPRYLITVTGKKLTVTCSQNMNHEYMSWYRQDPGLGLRQIYYSMNVEVTDKGDVPEGYKVSRKEKRNFPLILESPSPNQTSLYFCASSFAYPFEKLFFGSGTQLSVL.

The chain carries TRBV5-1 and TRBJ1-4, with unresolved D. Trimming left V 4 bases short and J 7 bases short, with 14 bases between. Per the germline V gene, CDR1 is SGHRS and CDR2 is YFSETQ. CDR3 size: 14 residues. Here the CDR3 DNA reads TGCGCCAGCAGCCTATCTGTGGGGAGTGAAAAACTGTTTTTT. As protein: CASSLSVGSEKLFF.

CDR3 residues: CASGVLNYGYTF. The CDR3 DNA follows: TGTGCCAGCGGGGTCTTGAACTATGGCTACACCTTC. The genes are TRBV2 and TRBJ1-2; D not certain. V was pared by 8 bases and J by 2 bases, with 9 bases between. This CDR3 comprises 12 residues. Germline-derived CDR1 and CDR2 are SNHLY and FYNNEI.

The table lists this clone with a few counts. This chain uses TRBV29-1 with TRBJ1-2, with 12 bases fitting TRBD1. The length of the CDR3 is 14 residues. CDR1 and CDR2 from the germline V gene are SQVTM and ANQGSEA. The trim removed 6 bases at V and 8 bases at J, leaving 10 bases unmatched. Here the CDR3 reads CSVVRDRGREGYTF. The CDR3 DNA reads TGCAGCGTAGTCCGGGACAGGGGGCGAGAGGGCTACACCTTC.

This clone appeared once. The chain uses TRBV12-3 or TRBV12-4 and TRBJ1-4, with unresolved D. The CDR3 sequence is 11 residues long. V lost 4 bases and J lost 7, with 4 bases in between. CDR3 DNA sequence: TGTGCCAGCAGTTCAACTGAAAAACTGTTTTTT. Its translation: CASSSTEKLFF.

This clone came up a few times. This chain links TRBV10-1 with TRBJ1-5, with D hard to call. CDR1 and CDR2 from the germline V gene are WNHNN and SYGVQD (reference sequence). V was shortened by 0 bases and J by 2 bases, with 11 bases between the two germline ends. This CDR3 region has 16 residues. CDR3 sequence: CASSESYRRRNQPQHF. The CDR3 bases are TGCGCCAGCAGTGAGTCTTACAGACGGCGCAATCAGCCCCAGCATTTT.

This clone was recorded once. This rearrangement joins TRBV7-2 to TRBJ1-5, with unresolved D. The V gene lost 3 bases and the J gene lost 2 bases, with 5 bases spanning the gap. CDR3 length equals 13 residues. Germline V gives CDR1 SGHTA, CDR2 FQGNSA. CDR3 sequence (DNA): TGTGCCAGCAGCTTTCCCGGCAATCAGCCCCAGCATTTT. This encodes CASSFPGNQPQHF.

DNA for the CDR3: TGTGCTAGTGGTTCGGTTTCCGGGACAGGGGGCTATGGCTACACCTTC. This encodes CASGSVSGTGGYGYTF. This chain uses TRBV12-5 with TRBJ1-2, with 11 bases matching TRBD1. This CDR3 has 16 residues. Per the germline V gene, CDR1 is LGHNT and CDR2 is FRNRAP. Germline trimming cut 4 bases from V and 4 bases from J; bases unmatched to any gene: 8.

Here the CDR3 DNA reads TGTGCCAGCAGCCAAGGGGCGGGGGATACGCAGTATTTT. Its translation is CASSQGAGDTQYF. The chain uses TRBV3-1 (or the pseudogene TRBV3-2) and TRBJ2-3, with D possibly TRBD2 on 6 matching bases. Trimming stripped 1 base from V and 6 bases from J, with 8 bases between. Germline-derived CDR1 and CDR2 are LGHDT and YNNKEL (reference sequence). The CDR3 has 13 amino acids.

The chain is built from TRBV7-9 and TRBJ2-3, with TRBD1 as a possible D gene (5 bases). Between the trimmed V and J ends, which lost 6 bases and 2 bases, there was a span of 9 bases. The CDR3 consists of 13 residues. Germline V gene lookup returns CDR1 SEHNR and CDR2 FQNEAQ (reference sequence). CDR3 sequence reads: CASRTAFTDTQYF. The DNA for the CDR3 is TGTGCCAGCAGGACAGCCTTCACAGATACGCAGTATTTT. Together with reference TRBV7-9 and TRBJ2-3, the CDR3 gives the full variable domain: DTGVSQNPRHKITKRGQNVTFRCDPISEHNRLYWYRQTLGQGPEFLTYFQNEAQLEKSRLLSDRFSAERPKGSFSTLEIQRTEQGDSAMYLCASRTAFTDTQYFGPGTRLTVL.